Listed here is a single T cell receptor (beta chain). Its target is not known. This specimen comes from a study of shared clonotypes between healthy human individuals. Whole-study findings and limits: Some clonotypes were shared by all four sorted-subset donors, while others were not shared. The non-shared ones had lower generation probabilities than the shared ones. Between four donors, naive CD4 clonotypes were shared at a level of approximately 5%.

Sequencing was at deep level. Sequencing used immunoSEQ multiplex PCR; TCRdb keeps in-frame clones, though not all of them. The sample contains millions of clones, approximately 94% of which appear only once. All donors were Caucasian adults living in Nashville, Tennessee. This clonotype was sampled from a young man in good health. The sample taken for sequencing was naive CD4+ T cells sorted from blood. Subset here: CD45RA+ positively selected.

The CDR3, as DNA: TGCGCCAGCAGCTCCAGGACTCCCAACACCGGGGAGCTGTTTTTT. Its protein is CASSSRTPNTGELFF. This sequence joins TRBV5-1 and TRBJ2-2; D possibly corresponds to TRBD2 (5 bases). Germline V gives CDR1 SGHRS, CDR2 YFSETQ. Trimming took 3 bases from V and 2 from J, leaving 11 bases between them. The CDR3 spans 15 residues.